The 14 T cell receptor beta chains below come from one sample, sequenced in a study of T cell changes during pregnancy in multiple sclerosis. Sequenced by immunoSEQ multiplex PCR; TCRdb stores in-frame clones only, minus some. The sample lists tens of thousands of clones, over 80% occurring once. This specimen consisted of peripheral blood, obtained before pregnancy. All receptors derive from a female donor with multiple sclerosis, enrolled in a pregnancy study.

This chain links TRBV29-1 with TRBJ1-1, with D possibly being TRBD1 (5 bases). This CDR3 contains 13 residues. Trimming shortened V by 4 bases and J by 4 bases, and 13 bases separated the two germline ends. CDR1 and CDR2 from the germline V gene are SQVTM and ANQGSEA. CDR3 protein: CSVVAGLVTEAFF. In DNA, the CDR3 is TGCAGCGTTGTCGCAGGGCTCGTCACTGAAGCTTTCTTT.

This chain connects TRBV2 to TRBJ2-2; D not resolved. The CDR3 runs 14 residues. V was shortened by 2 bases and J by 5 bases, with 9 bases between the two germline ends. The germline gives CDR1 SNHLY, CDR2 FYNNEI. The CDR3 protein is CASSESPGTGELFF. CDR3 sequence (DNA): TGTGCCAGCAGTGAATCCCCAGGTACCGGGGAGCTGTTTTTT.

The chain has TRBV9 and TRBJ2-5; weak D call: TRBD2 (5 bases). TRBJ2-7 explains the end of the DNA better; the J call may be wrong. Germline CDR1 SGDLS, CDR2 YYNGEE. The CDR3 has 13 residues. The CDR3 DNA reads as TGTGCCAGCAGCGTGTGGACTGCCGGCGAGCAGTACTTC. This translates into CASSVWTAGEQYF.

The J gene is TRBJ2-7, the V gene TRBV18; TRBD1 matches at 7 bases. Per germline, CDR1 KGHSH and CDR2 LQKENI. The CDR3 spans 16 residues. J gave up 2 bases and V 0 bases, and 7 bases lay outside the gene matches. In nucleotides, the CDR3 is TGTGCCAGCTCACCACCTCTAGAGACAGGGACCTACGAGCAGTACTTC. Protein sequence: CASSPPLETGTYEQYF.

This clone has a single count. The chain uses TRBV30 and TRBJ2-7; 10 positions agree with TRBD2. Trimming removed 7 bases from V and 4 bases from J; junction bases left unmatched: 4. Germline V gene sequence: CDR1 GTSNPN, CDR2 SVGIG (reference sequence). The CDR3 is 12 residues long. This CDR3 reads CAFLAGGYEQYF. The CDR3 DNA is TGTGCCTTCTTAGCGGGAGGTTACGAGCAGTACTTC.

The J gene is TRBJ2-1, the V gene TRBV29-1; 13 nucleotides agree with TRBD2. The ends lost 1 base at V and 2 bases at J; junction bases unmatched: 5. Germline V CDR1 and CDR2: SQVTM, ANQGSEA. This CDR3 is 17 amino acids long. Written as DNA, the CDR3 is TGCAGCGTTGAAGGGACTAGCGGGAGTCGGGCCTACAATGAGCAGTTCTTC. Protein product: CSVEGTSGSRAYNEQFF.

The CDR3 spells CASSQDPAEETQYF. CDR3 in DNA: TGCGCCAGCAGCCAAGACCCGGCGGAAGAGACCCAGTACTTC. This chain connects TRBV4-1 to TRBJ2-5; D remains unclear. Germline lookup yields CDR1 MGHRA and CDR2 YSYEKL. This CDR3 contains 14 residues. V lost 0 bases to trimming and J lost 3 bases, with 8 bases between them.

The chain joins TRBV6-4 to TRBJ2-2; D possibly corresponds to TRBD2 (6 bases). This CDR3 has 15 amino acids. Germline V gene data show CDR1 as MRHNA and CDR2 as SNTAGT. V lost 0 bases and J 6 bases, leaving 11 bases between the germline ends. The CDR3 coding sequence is TGTGCCAGCAGTGACTCTGGGGGGACTGCCGGGGAGCTGTTTTTT. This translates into CASSDSGGTAGELFF.

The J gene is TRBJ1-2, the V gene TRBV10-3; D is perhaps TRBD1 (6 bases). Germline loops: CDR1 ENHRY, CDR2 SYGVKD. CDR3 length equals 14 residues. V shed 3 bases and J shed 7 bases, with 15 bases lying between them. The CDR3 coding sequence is TGTGCCATCAGTGATAATCTGGGGGCGCTTGGCTACACCTTC. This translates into CAISDNLGALGYTF.

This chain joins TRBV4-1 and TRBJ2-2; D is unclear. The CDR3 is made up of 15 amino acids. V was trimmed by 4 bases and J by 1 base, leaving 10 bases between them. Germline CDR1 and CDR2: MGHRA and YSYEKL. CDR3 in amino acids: CASSPVRGNTGELFF. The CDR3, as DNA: TGCGCCAGCAGCCCCGTACGAGGGAACACCGGGGAGCTGTTTTTT.

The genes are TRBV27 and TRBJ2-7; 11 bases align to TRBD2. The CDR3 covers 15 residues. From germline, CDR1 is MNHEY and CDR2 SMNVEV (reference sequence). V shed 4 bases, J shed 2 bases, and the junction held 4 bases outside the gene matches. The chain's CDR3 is CASSSPTSGTYEQYF. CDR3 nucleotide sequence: TGTGCCAGCAGTTCGCCGACTAGCGGGACCTACGAGCAGTACTTC.

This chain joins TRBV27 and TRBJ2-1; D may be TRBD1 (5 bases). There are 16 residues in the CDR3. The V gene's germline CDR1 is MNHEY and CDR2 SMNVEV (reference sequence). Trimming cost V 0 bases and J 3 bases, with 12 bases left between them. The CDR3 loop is CASSLSSPTVYNEQFF. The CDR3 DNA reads TGTGCCAGCAGTTTATCCTCACCGACAGTCTACAATGAGCAGTTCTTC.

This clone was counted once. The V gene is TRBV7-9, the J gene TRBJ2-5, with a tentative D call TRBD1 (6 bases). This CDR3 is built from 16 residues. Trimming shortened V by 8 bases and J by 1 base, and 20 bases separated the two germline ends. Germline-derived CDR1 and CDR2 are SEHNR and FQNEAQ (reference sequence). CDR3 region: CASGKTRQASQETQYF. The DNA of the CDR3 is TGTGCCAGCGGAAAGACTCGACAGGCAAGCCAAGAGACCCAGTACTTC.

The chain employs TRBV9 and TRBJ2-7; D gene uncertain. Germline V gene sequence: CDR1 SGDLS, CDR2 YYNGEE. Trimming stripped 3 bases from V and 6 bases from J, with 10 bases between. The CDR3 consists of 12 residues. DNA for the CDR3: TGTGCCAGCAGCGACGTCCACGGCGAGCAGTACTTC. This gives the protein CASSDVHGEQYF.